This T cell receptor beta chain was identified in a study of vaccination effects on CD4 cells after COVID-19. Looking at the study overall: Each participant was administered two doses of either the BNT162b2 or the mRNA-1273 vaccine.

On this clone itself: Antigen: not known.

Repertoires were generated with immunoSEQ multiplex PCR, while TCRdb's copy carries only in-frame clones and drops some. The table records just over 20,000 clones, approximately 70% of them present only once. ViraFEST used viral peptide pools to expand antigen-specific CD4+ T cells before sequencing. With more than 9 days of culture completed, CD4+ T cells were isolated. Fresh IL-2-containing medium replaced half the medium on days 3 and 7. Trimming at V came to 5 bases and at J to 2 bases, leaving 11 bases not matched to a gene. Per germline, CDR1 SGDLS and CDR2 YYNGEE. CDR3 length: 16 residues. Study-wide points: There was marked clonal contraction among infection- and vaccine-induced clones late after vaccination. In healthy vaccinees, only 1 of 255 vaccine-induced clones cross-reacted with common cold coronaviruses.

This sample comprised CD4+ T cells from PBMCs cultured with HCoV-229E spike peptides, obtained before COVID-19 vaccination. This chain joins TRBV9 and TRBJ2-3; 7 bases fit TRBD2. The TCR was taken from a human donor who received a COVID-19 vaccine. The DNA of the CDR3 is TGTGCCAGCAGGCCCGCTGGGAGGGAGGCCACAGATACGCAGTATTTT. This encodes CASRPAGREATDTQYF.